This T cell receptor (beta chain) was documented in a study of OX40 agonist ivuxolimab in advanced cancers. The wider study: Participants, around 80% male, averaged roughly 60 years of age, ranging from roughly 23 to 80. Study observations and caveats: Both blood CD4+ and CD8+ T cells showed clonal growth by week 6 at 0.1 to 3.0 mg/kg. Low normalized T-cell clonal expansion was also seen in some nonresponders. Those patients achieving a partial response at 0.1-3.0 mg/kg showed among the lowest clonal expansion.

The CDR3 spans 13 residues. The V and J ends lost 4 bases and 7 bases, in that order; junction bases with no gene match: 4. The germline CDR1 and CDR2 sequences are LGHNT and FRNRAP. Method: immunoSEQ multiplex PCR; TCRdb's copy keeps in-frame clones and lacks some. The profile covers 65,000 to 80,000 clones, with 85% to 95% appearing a single time and about 11% taken by the ten largest. The count of this clone is one. Antigen unknown. The rearrangement links TRBV12-5 to TRBJ2-1, with TRBD1 matching 7 bases. The source material was CD4+ or CD8+ T cells sorted from blood, sampled in a trial of the OX40 agonist ivuxolimab. The origin of this receptor is an adult with an advanced solid tumor such as melanoma, head and neck, liver or kidney cancer. In DNA, the CDR3 is TGTGCTAGTGGTTCGACAGGGTGGAATGAGCAGTTCTTC. Residues: CASGSTGWNEQFF.